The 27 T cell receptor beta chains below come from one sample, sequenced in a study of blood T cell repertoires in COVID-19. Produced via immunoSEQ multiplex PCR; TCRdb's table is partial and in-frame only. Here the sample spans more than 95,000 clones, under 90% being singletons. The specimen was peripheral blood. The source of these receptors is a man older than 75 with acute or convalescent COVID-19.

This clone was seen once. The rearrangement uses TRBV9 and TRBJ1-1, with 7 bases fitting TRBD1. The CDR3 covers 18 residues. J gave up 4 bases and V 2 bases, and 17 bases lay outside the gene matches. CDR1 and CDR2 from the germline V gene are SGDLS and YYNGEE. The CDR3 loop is CASSVSPGTDLRGTEAFF. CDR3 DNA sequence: TGTGCCAGCAGCGTGAGCCCCGGGACAGACCTACGGGGCACTGAAGCTTTCTTT. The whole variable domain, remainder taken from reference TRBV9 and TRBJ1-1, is DSGVTQTPKHLITATGQRVTLRCSPRSGDLSVYWYQQSLDQGLQFLIQYYNGEERAKGNILERFSAQQFPDLHSELNLSSLELGDSALYFCASSVSPGTDLRGTEAFFGQGTRLTVV.

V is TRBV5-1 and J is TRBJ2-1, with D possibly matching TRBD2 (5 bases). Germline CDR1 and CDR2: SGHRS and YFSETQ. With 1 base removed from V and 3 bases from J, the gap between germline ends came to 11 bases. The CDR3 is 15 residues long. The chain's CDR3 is CASSLHLADYNEQFF. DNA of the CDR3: TGCGCCAGCAGCTTGCACCTAGCAGACTACAATGAGCAGTTCTTC.

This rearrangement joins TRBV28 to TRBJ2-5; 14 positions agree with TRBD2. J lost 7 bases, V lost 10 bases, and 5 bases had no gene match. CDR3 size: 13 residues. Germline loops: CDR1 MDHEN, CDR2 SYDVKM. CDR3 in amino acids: CATGLAGVGTQYF. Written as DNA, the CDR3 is TGTGCCACGGGACTAGCGGGAGTCGGGACCCAGTACTTC. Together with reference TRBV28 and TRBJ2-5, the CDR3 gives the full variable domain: DVKVTQSSRYLVKRTGEKVFLECVQDMDHENMFWYRQDPGLGLRLIYFSYDVKMKEKGDIPEGYSVSREKKERFSLILESASTNQTSMYLCATGLAGVGTQYFGPGTRLLVL.

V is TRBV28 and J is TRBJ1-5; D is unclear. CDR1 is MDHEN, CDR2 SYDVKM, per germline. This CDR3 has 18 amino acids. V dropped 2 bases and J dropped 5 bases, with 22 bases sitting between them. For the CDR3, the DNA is TGTGCCAGCAGTTTAGCCGGAGTAGGAGCCCTTATCGATCAGCCCCAGCATTTT. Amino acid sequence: CASSLAGVGALIDQPQHF.

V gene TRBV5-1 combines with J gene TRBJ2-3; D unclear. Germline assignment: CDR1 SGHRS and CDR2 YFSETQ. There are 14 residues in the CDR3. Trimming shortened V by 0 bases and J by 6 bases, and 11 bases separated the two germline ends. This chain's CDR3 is CASSLEDTNDTQYF. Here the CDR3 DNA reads TGCGCCAGCAGCTTGGAGGATACTAACGATACGCAGTATTTT.

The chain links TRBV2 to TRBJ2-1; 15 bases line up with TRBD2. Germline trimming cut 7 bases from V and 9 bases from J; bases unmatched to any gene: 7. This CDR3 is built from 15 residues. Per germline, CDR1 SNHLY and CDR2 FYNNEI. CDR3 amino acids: CASTTGTSGRSEQFF. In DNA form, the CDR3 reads TGTGCCAGCACTACCGGGACTAGCGGGAGGAGTGAGCAGTTCTTC.

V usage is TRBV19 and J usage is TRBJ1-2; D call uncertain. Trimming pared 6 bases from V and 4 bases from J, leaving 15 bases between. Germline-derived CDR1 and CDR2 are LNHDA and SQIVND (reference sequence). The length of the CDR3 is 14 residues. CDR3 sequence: CASSAWEASYGYTF. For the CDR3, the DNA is TGTGCCAGTAGCGCATGGGAGGCATCCTATGGCTACACCTTC.

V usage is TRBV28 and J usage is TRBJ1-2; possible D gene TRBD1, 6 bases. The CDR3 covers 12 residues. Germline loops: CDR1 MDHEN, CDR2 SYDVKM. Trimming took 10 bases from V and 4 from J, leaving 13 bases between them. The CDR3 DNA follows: TGTGCCATCGGGGTCAGGGGCTATGGCTACACCTTC. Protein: CAIGVRGYGYTF.

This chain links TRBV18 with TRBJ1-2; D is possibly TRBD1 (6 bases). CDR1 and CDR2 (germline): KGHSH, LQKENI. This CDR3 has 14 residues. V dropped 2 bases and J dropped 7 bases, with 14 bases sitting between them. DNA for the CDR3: TGTGCCAGCTCACCAGACAGGTCGAGCCTTGGCTACACCTTC. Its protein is CASSPDRSSLGYTF.

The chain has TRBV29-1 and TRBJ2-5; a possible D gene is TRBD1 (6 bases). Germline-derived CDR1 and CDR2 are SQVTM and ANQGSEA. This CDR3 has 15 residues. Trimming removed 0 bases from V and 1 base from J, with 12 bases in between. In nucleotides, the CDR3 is TGCAGCGTTGAAGAAGATTGGGGGCTCCAAGAGACCCAGTACTTC. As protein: CSVEEDWGLQETQYF.

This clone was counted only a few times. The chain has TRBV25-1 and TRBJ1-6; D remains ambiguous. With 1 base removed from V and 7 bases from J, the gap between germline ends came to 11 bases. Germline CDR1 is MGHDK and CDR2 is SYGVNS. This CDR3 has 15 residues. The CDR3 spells CASSEFGRGNSPLHF. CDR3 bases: TGTGCCAGCAGTGAATTTGGCAGAGGGAATTCACCCCTCCACTTT.

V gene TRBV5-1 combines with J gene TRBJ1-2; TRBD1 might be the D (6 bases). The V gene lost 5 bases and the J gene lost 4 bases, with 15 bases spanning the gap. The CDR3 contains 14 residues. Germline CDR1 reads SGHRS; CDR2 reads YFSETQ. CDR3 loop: CASRGGAAIYGYTF. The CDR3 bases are TGCGCCAGCAGGGGGGGGGCAGCCATCTATGGCTACACCTTC.

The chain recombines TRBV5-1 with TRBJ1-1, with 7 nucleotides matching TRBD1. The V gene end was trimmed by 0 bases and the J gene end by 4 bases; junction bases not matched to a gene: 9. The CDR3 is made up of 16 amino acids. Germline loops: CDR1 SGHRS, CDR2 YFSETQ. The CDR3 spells CASSLGPGGKGTEAFF. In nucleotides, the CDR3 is TGCGCCAGCAGCTTGGGTCCAGGGGGGAAGGGCACTGAAGCTTTCTTT.

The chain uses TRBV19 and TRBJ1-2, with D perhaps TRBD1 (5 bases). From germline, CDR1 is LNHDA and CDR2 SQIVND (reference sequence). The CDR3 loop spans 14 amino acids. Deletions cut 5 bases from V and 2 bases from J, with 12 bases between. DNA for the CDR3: TGTGCCAGTAGTCTCCAGACAGCCAACTATGGCTACACCTTC. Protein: CASSLQTANYGYTF.

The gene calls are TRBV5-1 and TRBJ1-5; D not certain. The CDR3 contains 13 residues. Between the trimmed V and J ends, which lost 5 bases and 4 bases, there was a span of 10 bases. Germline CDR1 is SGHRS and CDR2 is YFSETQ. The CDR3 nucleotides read TGCGCCAGCAGGGAGGGATTTAATCAGCCCCAGCATTTT. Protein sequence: CASREGFNQPQHF.

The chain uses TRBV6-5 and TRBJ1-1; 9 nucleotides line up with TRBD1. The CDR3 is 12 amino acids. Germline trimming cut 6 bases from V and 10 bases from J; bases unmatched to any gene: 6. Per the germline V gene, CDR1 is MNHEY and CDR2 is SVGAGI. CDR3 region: CASRDRGTAAFF. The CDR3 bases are TGTGCCAGCAGGGACAGGGGAACGGCAGCTTTCTTT.

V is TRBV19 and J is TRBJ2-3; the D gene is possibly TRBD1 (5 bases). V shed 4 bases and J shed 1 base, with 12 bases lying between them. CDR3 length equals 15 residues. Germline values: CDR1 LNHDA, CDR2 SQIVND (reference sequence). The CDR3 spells CASSSGRVRTDTQYF. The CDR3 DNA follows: TGTGCCAGTAGTAGCGGCAGGGTCCGCACAGATACGCAGTATTTT.

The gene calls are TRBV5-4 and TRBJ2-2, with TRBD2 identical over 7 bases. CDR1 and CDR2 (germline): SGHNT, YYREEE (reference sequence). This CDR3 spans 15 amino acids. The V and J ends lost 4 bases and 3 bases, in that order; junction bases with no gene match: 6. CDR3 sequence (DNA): TGTGCCAGCAGCCCCAGACGGGGGGACACCGGGGAGCTGTTTTTT. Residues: CASSPRRGDTGELFF.

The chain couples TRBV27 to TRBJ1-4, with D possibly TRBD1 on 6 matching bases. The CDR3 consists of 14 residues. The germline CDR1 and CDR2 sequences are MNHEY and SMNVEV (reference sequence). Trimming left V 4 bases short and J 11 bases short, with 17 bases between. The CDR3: CASSSDRNNRKLFF. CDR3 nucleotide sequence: TGTGCCAGCAGTTCGGACAGAAACAATCGGAAACTGTTTTTT.

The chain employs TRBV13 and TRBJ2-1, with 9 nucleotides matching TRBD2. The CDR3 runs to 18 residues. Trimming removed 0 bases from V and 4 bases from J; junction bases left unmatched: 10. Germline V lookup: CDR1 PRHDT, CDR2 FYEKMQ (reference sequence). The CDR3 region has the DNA TGTGCCAGCAGCTTAGGGCCCCCTAGCGGGACCCTATACAATGAGCAGTTCTTC. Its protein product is CASSLGPPSGTLYNEQFF.

For the CDR3, the DNA is TGTGCCAGCAGTTTAGTGGGACAGGGGAGGAATACGCAGTATTTT. Protein sequence: CASSLVGQGRNTQYF. The chain combines TRBV28 with TRBJ2-3; 10 nucleotides line up with TRBD1. This CDR3 region has 15 residues. With 2 bases clipped from V and 7 bases from J, the junction kept 6 bases outside the gene matches. Germline loops: CDR1 MDHEN, CDR2 SYDVKM.

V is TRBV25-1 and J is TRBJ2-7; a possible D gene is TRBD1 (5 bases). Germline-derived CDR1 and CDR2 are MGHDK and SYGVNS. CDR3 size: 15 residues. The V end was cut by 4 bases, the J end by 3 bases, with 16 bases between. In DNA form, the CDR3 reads TGTGCCAGCAGTGCTACAGACAGTGCTGGCTACGAGCAGTACTTC. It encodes CASSATDSAGYEQYF.

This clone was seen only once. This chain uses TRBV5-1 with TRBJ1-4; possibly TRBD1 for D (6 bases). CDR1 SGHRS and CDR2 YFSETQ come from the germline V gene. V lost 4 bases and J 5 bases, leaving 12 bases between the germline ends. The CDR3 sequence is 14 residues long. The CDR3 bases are TGCGCCAGCAGCCTACAGGGATTGAATGAAAAACTGTTTTTT. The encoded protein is CASSLQGLNEKLFF.

Here the CDR3 reads CASSLGLAYEQFF. The CDR3 nucleotides are TGTGCCAGCAGCCTCGGTCTAGCCTATGAGCAGTTCTTC. This chain connects TRBV7-3 to TRBJ2-1, with a possible D match to TRBD2 (5 bases). This CDR3 has 13 amino acids. Germline lookup yields CDR1 SGHTA and CDR2 FQGTGA. The V end lost 5 bases, the J end lost 8 bases, and 13 bases lay between the germline ends.

CDR3 sequence reads: CASSQGTAGQPQHF. For the CDR3, the DNA is TGCGCCAGCAGCCAAGGGACGGCGGGGCAGCCCCAGCATTTT. The chain has TRBV4-1 and TRBJ1-5, with D unresolved. V was cut by 1 base and J by 7 bases, with 11 bases left in between. This CDR3 contains 14 residues. Germline assignment: CDR1 MGHRA and CDR2 YSYEKL.

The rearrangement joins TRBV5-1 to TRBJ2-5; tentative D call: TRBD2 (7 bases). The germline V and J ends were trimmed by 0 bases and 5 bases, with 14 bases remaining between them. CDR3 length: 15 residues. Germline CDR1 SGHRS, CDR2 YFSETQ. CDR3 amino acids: CASSLEGGGVETQYF. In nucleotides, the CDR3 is TGCGCCAGCAGCTTGGAGGGAGGGGGAGTGGAGACCCAGTACTTC.

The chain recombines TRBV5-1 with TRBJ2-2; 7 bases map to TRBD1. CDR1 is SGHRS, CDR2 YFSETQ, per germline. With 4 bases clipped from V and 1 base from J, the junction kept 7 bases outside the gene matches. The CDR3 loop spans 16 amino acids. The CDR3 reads CASSARGYGNTGELFF. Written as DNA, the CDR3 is TGCGCCAGCAGCGCCAGGGGGTACGGGAACACCGGGGAGCTGTTTTTT.